This TCR beta chain is drawn from a study of neoadjuvant anti-PD-1 for oral cavity cancer. Turning to the study itself: Patients without progression received a fourth nivolumab dose around day 43, then surgical resection on days 50-56.

Using immunoSEQ multiplex PCR, the repertoire was profiled, and TCRdb retains in-frame clones only, with some absent. The sample consists of tens of thousands of clones, around 80% of them appearing once. With V trimmed by 5 bases and J by 4 bases, 7 bases remained unmatched. This CDR3 spans 15 amino acids. Per germline, CDR1 SEHNR and CDR2 FQNEAQ (reference sequence). This clone was seen once. The origin of this receptor is a person between 40 and 85 years old with oral cavity squamous cell carcinoma. Material: PBMCs, obtained before nivolumab (anti-PD-1) treatment. The chain is built from TRBV7-9 and TRBJ2-2; 7 bases fit TRBD1. The CDR3 DNA sequence: TGTGCCAGCAGCCGAGACAGGGCCTTCACCGGGGAGCTGTTTTTT. This encodes CASSRDRAFTGELFF.